Below are 9 T cell receptor beta chains sequenced from a single sample in a study of blood T cell repertoires in COVID-19. TCRdb's table, derived via immunoSEQ multiplex PCR, lists solely in-frame clones and lacks some. The repertoire consists of about 160,000 clones, with 60% to 85% occurring once and the leading ten covering around 8.1%. Sequencing was performed on peripheral blood. Receptors originate from a man between 60 and 75 years old with acute or convalescent COVID-19.

This clone was observed a single time. The chain couples TRBV9 to TRBJ2-5; a weak D match, TRBD1 (5 bases). V was trimmed by 4 bases and J by 3 bases, leaving 13 bases between them. This CDR3 has 14 amino acids. Germline V gene data show CDR1 as SGDLS and CDR2 as YYNGEE. The CDR3 is CASSPRQSEETQYF. In nucleotides, the CDR3 is TGTGCCAGCAGCCCTAGACAGTCCGAAGAGACCCAGTACTTC.

The V and J genes are TRBV7-3 and TRBJ2-5; D is perhaps TRBD1 (5 bases). This CDR3 is built from 14 residues. The germline V gene encodes CDR1 SGHTA and CDR2 FQGTGA. Trimming stripped 0 bases from V and 5 bases from J, with 10 bases between. The CDR3 DNA follows: TGTGCCAGCAGCTTAACGGCAGGGTTCGAGACCCAGTACTTC. This sequence encodes CASSLTAGFETQYF.

The CDR3 here is CASSDSGNIQYF. CDR3 nucleotides: TGCGCCAGCAGTGATTCAGGAAACATTCAGTACTTC. The chain uses TRBV10-2 and TRBJ2-4; D gene unclear. Trimming pared 3 bases from V and 6 bases from J, leaving 6 bases between. The germline gives CDR1 WSHSY, CDR2 SAAADI. There are 12 residues in the CDR3.

The chain employs TRBV30 and TRBJ2-1, with a possible D match to TRBD2 (5 bases). The CDR3 is 12 residues long. V lost 2 bases to trimming and J lost 8 bases, with 10 bases between them. Germline-derived CDR1 and CDR2 are GTSNPN and SVGIG (reference sequence). The CDR3 loop reads CAWSWTFDEQFF. The CDR3 coding sequence is TGTGCCTGGAGTTGGACTTTCGATGAGCAGTTCTTC.

The J gene is TRBJ2-2, the V gene TRBV30; D ambiguous. The CDR3 consists of 12 residues. In germline, CDR1 is GTSNPN, CDR2 SVGIG (reference sequence). V was clipped by 1 base and J by 6 bases, with 6 bases between them. The CDR3 loop reads CAWSAGAGELFF. DNA for the CDR3: TGTGCCTGGAGTGCAGGTGCCGGGGAGCTGTTTTTT.

The chain combines TRBV28 with TRBJ1-3; possible D gene TRBD1, 6 bases. V lost 3 bases, J lost 4 bases, and 13 bases lay in between. The CDR3 covers 15 residues. In germline, CDR1 is MDHEN, CDR2 SYDVKM. Here the CDR3 reads CASSFGGAQGNTIYF. The CDR3, as DNA: TGTGCCAGCAGTTTCGGGGGGGCGCAAGGAAACACCATATATTTT.

The genes are TRBV10-1 and TRBJ1-1, with D tentatively TRBD1 (5 bases). Germline V gives CDR1 WNHNN, CDR2 SYGVQD (reference sequence). The CDR3 contains 14 residues. The V and J ends lost 5 bases and 7 bases respectively, with 17 bases between them. The CDR3 bases are TGCGCCAGCAGTAATACCGGGACTCTCGGTGAAGCTTTCTTT. As protein: CASSNTGTLGEAFF.

This chain uses TRBV30 with TRBJ2-3; 8 bases match TRBD2. Germline assignment: CDR1 GTSNPN and CDR2 SVGIG (reference sequence). This CDR3 region has 16 residues. Germline trimming cut 2 bases from V and 0 bases from J; bases unmatched to any gene: 7. This CDR3 is CAWSSGGATSTDTQYF. CDR3 bases: TGTGCCTGGAGTAGCGGGGGAGCTACTAGCACAGATACGCAGTATTTT.

The J gene is TRBJ1-2, the V gene TRBV13; D possibly corresponds to TRBD1 (6 bases). The CDR3 loop spans 15 amino acids. Germline assignment: CDR1 PRHDT and CDR2 FYEKMQ (reference sequence). The ends were cut back, 2 bases at V and 3 bases at J, with 13 bases in the middle. CDR3 protein: CASSLKAGADYGYTF. In DNA form, the CDR3 reads TGTGCCAGCAGCTTAAAGGCAGGGGCTGACTATGGCTACACCTTC.